The T cell receptor (beta chain) under discussion was sequenced for a study of regulatory T cells in long-lasting Graves disease. Study information: Antithyroid drugs had been taken by newly diagnosed Graves' patients for under 3 months.

With iRepertoire HTBI primers and Arm-PCR of CDR3 regions, TCR beta libraries were built. Each CDR3 protein gets one entry after TCRdb re-called the multiplex PCR reads with MiXCR. The top ten clones hold approximately 12% of a sample with some 600,000 distinct CDR3 sequences, about 16% of them seen once. The CDR3 loop spans 15 amino acids. The germline V gene has CDR1 MNHEY and CDR2 SMNVEV (reference sequence). Trimming took off 2 bases at V and 9 bases at J, with 14 bases between the two ends. Time point specified: newly diagnosed GD, antithyroid drugs for less than 3 months. With RNA extracted from PBMCs as input, the TCR library was made. The same data also contributed to another study, on T cells in Graves' hyperthyroidism and ophthalmopathy.

This TCR derives from a man younger than 35 with Graves disease. The source was peripheral blood mononuclear cells (PBMCs), collected at new diagnosis, from a patient treated with antithyroid drugs. This sequence joins TRBV27 and TRBJ1-6; D remains unclear. The CDR3 protein is CASSLGRSMGSPLHF. CDR3 DNA sequence: TGTGCCAGCAGTTTAGGGAGGTCGATGGGTTCACCCCTCCACTTT.